The 16 T cell receptor beta chains given below trace back to one sample, sequenced in a study of Ad26.COV2.S vaccination and SARS-CoV-2 variants. Stated treatment: roughly 20 received Ad26.COV2.S at low or high dose, single or two shots; 5 received placebo; per-sample allocation not given. Sample collection was performed on day 63 after the first vaccine or placebo injection. TCRdb keeps only in-frame clones here, not all; method: immunoSEQ multiplex PCR. Counted here are 410,000 or so clones, 75% to 95% occurring once; the ten biggest clones make up 12%. The specimen comprised peripheral blood, sampled in a trial of Ad26.COV2.S vaccine versus placebo. Receptors originate from a person between 18 and 60 years old who received the Ad26.COV2.S COVID-19 vaccine or a placebo.

About this clone: This sample includes further DNA sequences coding for the same CDR3. This rearrangement joins TRBV18 to TRBJ2-5, with D hard to call. The CDR3 has 12 residues. Germline CDR1 is KGHSH and CDR2 is LQKENI. Trimming removed 2 bases from V and 2 bases from J, with 3 bases in between. CDR3 residues: CASSPGQETQYF. CDR3 sequence (DNA): TGTGCCAGCTCACCAGGACAAGAGACCCAGTACTTC.

The chain carries TRBV30 and TRBJ2-2; 8 positions agree with TRBD2. Trimming at V came to 1 base and at J to 3 bases, leaving 4 bases not matched to a gene. The CDR3 contains 15 residues. Germline CDR1 GTSNPN, CDR2 SVGIG (reference sequence). Here the CDR3 reads CAWSARLAHTGELFF. The CDR3 nucleotides read TGTGCCTGGAGTGCTAGACTAGCGCACACCGGGGAGCTGTTTTTT.

This rearrangement joins TRBV6-5 to TRBJ1-5; possibly TRBD1 for D (6 bases). The CDR3 runs 15 residues. Trimming cost V 8 bases and J 2 bases, with 16 bases left between them. Germline V gives CDR1 MNHEY, CDR2 SVGAGI. CDR3 bases: TGTGCCAGCCGGATAGGGGGGACTGGCAATCAGCCCCAGCATTTT. Translated: CASRIGGTGNQPQHF.

The rearrangement links TRBV7-7 to TRBJ2-3, with a tentative D call TRBD1 (6 bases). The CDR3 runs 16 residues. Trimming pared 1 base from V and 3 bases from J, leaving 14 bases between. CDR1 SSHAT and CDR2 FNYEAQ come from the germline V gene (reference sequence). The CDR3 is CASSLGTGLRTDTQYF. The DNA of the CDR3 is TGTGCCAGCAGCTTAGGTACAGGGTTACGGACAGATACGCAGTATTTT.

The V gene is TRBV27, the J gene TRBJ1-1; possibly TRBD1 for D (6 bases). Germline V lookup: CDR1 MNHEY, CDR2 SMNVEV (reference sequence). The V gene lost 2 bases and the J gene lost 5 bases, with 12 bases spanning the gap. The CDR3 is 14 residues long. The CDR3: CASSLGGRVTEAFF. CDR3 in DNA: TGTGCCAGCAGTTTAGGGGGGCGGGTGACTGAAGCTTTCTTT.

The rearrangement joins TRBV4-2 to TRBJ2-2, with TRBD2 identical over 8 bases. Germline V lookup: CDR1 LGHNA, CDR2 YNFKEQ. V dropped 0 bases and J dropped 4; count of bases not matched to a gene: 10. The CDR3 runs to 18 residues. The CDR3 nucleotides are TGTGCCAGCAGCCAAGATTTCAGCAGCGGGAGCGGCACCGGGGAGCTGTTTTTT. Residues: CASSQDFSSGSGTGELFF.

The chain uses TRBV4-3 and TRBJ2-7; the match to TRBD2 covers 11 bases. There are 18 residues in the CDR3. Trimming cost V 3 bases and J 1 base; bases outside gene matches: 11. Germline V lookup: CDR1 LGHNA, CDR2 YSLEER. The CDR3 region is CASSQELSGRGSSYEQYF. Written as DNA, the CDR3 is TGCGCCAGCAGCCAGGAACTTAGCGGGAGGGGTAGTTCCTACGAGCAGTACTTC.

This sequence joins TRBV18 and TRBJ2-7; D perhaps matches TRBD1 (5 bases). Germline V gene sequence: CDR1 KGHSH, CDR2 LQKENI. The CDR3 totals 13 residues. With 5 bases removed from V and 0 bases from J, the gap between germline ends came to 8 bases. The CDR3 loop reads CASSSGRSYEQYF. The CDR3 bases are TGTGCCAGCTCATCAGGGCGCTCCTACGAGCAGTACTTC.

The V and J genes are TRBV6-2 or TRBV6-3 and TRBJ2-7, with D unresolved. The V gene lost 6 bases and the J gene lost 6 bases, with 12 bases spanning the gap. Germline assignment: CDR1 MNHEY and CDR2 SVGEGT. The CDR3 loop spans 12 amino acids. The CDR3 DNA sequence: TGTGCCAGCAGCTTTATAATCGGCGAGCAGTACTTC. This codes for CASSFIIGEQYF.

The rearrangement links TRBV29-1 to TRBJ1-4; 11 nucleotides align to TRBD1. J lost 5 bases, V lost 5 bases, and 1 base had no gene match. The germline V gene encodes CDR1 SQVTM and CDR2 ANQGSEA. The CDR3 spans 13 residues. Here the CDR3 DNA reads TGCAGCGTTCGGACAGGGGGCAATGAAAAACTGTTTTTT. It yields the protein CSVRTGGNEKLFF.

On this clone: An end of the junction does not agree with germline; a read error may underlie this. The chain carries TRBV30 and TRBJ2-6; D remains unclear. The germline gives CDR1 GTSNPN, CDR2 SVGIG (reference sequence). This CDR3 is 13 amino acids long. The CDR3 spells CTGQVGGANVLTF. The CDR3 DNA follows: TGCACGGGCCAGGTCGGTGGGGCCAACGTCCTGACTTTC.

On this clone itself: At one of its ends the junction is not consistent with the germline gene, which may arise from a read error. This chain connects TRBV19 to TRBJ2-1; D may be TRBD2 (5 bases). CDR1 and CDR2 (germline): LNHDA, SQIVND (reference sequence). This CDR3 spans 14 amino acids. This CDR3 is CASSEGNPLNQQFF. The CDR3, as DNA: TGTGCCAGCTCCGAGGGCAACCCTCTCAATCAGCAGTTCTTC.

The CDR3 DNA reads TGTGCCAGCAGTCTCGAGAGCTCTGGAAACACCATATATTTT. Its translation is CASSLESSGNTIYF. The chain carries TRBV6-5 and TRBJ1-3; D remains unclear. The CDR3 consists of 14 residues. Between the trimmed V and J ends, which lost 5 bases and 0 bases, there was a span of 8 bases. Germline-derived CDR1 and CDR2 are MNHEY and SVGAGI.

The chain uses TRBV4-3 and TRBJ2-6, with D perhaps matching TRBD1 (6 bases). Trimming left V 0 bases short and J 3 bases short, with 6 bases between. Germline CDR1 is LGHNA and CDR2 is YSLEER. The CDR3 extends over 15 amino acids. As DNA, the CDR3 is TGCGCCAGCAGCCAAGACAGGGGTGGGGCCAACGTCCTGACTTTC. Translation: CASSQDRGGANVLTF.

In this sample, this clone turned up once. V usage is TRBV9 and J usage is TRBJ2-3; weak D call: TRBD1 (5 bases). V was cut by 2 bases and J by 3 bases, with 13 bases left in between. The length of the CDR3 is 15 residues. Germline V gene sequence: CDR1 SGDLS, CDR2 YYNGEE. CDR3 bases: TGTGCCAGCAGCGTGACAGCTCATCGGACAGATACGCAGTATTTT. This encodes CASSVTAHRTDTQYF.

The chain links TRBV7-2 to TRBJ2-7; D is unclear. There are 13 residues in the CDR3. Trimming stripped 5 bases from V and 2 bases from J, with 10 bases between. Germline V gene data show CDR1 as SGHTA and CDR2 as FQGNSA. In DNA, the CDR3 is TGTGCCAGCAGCGGCCCTGGAGCCTACGAGCAGTACTTC. Translation gives CASSGPGAYEQYF. The whole variable domain, remainder taken from reference TRBV7-2 and TRBJ2-7, is GAGVSQSPSNKVTEKGKDVELRCDPISGHTALYWYRQSLGQGLEFLIYFQGNSAPDKSGLPSDRFSAERTGGSVSTLTIQRTQQEDSAVYLCASSGPGAYEQYFGPGTRLTVT.